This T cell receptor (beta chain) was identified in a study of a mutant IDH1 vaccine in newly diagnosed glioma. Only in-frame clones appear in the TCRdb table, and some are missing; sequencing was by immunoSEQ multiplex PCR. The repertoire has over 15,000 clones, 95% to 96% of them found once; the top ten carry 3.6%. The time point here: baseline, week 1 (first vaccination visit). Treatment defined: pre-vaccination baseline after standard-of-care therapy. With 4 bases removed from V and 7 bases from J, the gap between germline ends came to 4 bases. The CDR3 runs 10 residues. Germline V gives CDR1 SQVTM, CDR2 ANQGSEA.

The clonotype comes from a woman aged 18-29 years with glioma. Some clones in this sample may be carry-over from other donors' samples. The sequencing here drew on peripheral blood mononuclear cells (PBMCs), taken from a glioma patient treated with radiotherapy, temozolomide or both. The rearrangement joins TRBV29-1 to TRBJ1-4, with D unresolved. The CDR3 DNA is TGCAGCGTTGTGGCTGAAAAACTGTTTTTT. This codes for CSVVAEKLFF.